This T cell receptor beta chain was obtained from a study of early T cells in non-severe SARS-CoV-2 infection. Study-wide background: It was bulk RNA from unsorted whole blood that was sequenced, and the chains were unpaired. Study-level findings and limits: The study's VDJdb matching favored anti-spike CD8 responses and missed private and CD4 specificities.

In the library, individual cDNA molecules carried attached unique molecular identifiers. From the 5' RACE reads, TCRdb called clonotypes with MiXCR, one entry per CDR3 protein. Here the sample spans about 44,000 distinct CDR3 sequences, 20% to 25% being singletons. This CDR3 region has 15 residues. After removal of 5 bases from V and 4 bases from J, the junction contained 8 bases not matched to a gene. The germline V gene encodes CDR1 DFQATT and CDR2 SNEGSKA (reference sequence). A note on this clonotype: Its antigen is unknown.

This receptor was taken from an adult who was a healthcare worker with PCR-confirmed SARS-CoV-2 infection or an uninfected control (not recorded which). Here the sequenced sample was whole blood, taken at baseline. J is TRBJ2-3 and V is TRBV20-1; TRBD1 agrees at 11 bases. CDR3 nucleotides: TGCAGTGCTTCCCGAGTGGGACAGGGGGCAGATACGCAGTATTTT. Protein sequence: CSASRVGQGADTQYF.